The next 2 T cell receptor beta chains were all read from a single sample in a study of T cell responses to AZD1222 COVID-19 vaccine. Sequenced by immunoSEQ multiplex PCR; TCRdb stores in-frame clones only, minus some. The sample carries 90,000 to 150,000 clones, over 85% recorded once. Sequencing was performed on peripheral blood, taken on day 0 of AZD1222 vaccination. The source of these receptors is an adult in good health.

The V gene is TRBV7-8, the J gene TRBJ1-6; 7 bases are shared with TRBD1. The V segment lost 1 base and the J segment 3 bases; nucleotides outside the gene matches: 3. CDR1 SGHVS and CDR2 FQNEAQ come from the germline V gene. The CDR3 runs 16 residues. CDR3 nucleotides: TGTGCCAGCAGCTTAGAGGGGGCTAACTATAATTCACCCCTCCACTTT. Translation gives CASSLEGANYNSPLHF.

A few counts support this clone. The chain uses TRBV7-8 and TRBJ1-2, with D unresolved. Deletions cut 2 bases from V and 7 bases from J, with 14 bases between. Germline V gene sequence: CDR1 SGHVS, CDR2 FQNEAQ. This CDR3 has 14 amino acids. As DNA, the CDR3 is TGTGCCAGCAGCTTAAGCGGAAGAAGTGGTGGCTACACCTTC. Protein: CASSLSGRSGGYTF.